This TCR beta chain comes out of a study of cytomegalovirus exposure and HLA in healthy donors. Study-level findings and limits: Associated with HLA alleles at 0.05 false discovery rate in a later analysis were fewer than 20,000 TCR beta sequences. The authors reported that TCR beta sequences could predict HLA-A and HLA-B alleles. These predictions were accurate for most subjects in the first cohort.

PCR was performed using 60 Vbeta and 13 Jbeta primers. Clones were sequenced by immunoSEQ multiplex PCR, and TCRdb holds only the in-frame ones, with some missing. This table has approximately 100,000 clones, 80% appearing once. This clone came up a few times. Its matching antigen is unknown. The sample taken for sequencing was PBMCs. The sequence was obtained from a man aged 18 to 29 in good health and CMV-seronegative.

The CDR3 sequence: CASSSDRGAETLPLHF. CDR3 bases: TGTGCCAGCAGCTCTGACAGGGGCGCTGAGACTCTCCCCCTCCACTTT. The chain employs TRBV5-5 and TRBJ1-6, with TRBD1 matching over 8 bases. The CDR3 is made up of 16 amino acids. V was clipped by 3 bases and J by 13 bases; unmatched bases: 15. Germline V CDR1 and CDR2: SGHKS, YYEKEE (reference sequence).